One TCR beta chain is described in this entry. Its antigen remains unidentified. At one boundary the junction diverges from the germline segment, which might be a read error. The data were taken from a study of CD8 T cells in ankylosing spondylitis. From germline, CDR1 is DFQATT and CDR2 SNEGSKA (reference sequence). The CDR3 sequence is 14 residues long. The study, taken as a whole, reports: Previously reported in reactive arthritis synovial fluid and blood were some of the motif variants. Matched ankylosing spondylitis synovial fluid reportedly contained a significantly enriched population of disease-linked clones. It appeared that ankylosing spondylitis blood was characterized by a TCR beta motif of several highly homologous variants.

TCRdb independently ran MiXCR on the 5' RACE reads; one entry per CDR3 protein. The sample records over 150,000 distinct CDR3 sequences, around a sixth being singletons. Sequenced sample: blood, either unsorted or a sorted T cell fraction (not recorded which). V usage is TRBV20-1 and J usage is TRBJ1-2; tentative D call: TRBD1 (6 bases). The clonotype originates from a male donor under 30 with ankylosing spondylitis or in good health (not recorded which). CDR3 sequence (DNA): TGCAGTGCTAGTCCAACTCAGGGGATATATGGCTCCACCTTC. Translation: CSASPTQGIYGSTF.